This T cell receptor beta chain was found in a study of blood T cell repertoires in COVID-19. Clones were read by immunoSEQ multiplex PCR, and TCRdb kept only the in-frame ones, dropping some. The sample lists roughly 320,000 clones; approximately 90% were seen once. The sequencing input was PBMCs or T cells enriched from blood (not recorded which). The sequence came from a young woman who had been exposed to COVID-19.

The CDR3 here is CASSPPNGYAYEQYF. CDR3 coding DNA: TGTGCCAGCAGCCCGCCGAACGGGTACGCCTACGAGCAGTACTTC. This chain links TRBV7-2 with TRBJ2-7; D is ambiguous. The ends were cut back, 5 bases at V and 2 bases at J, with 16 bases in the middle. The CDR3 has 15 amino acids. Germline-derived CDR1 and CDR2 are SGHTA and FQGNSA.